This T cell receptor beta chain was profiled in a study of Graves' ophthalmopathy and Graves' hyperthyroidism. Amplified material comprised TCR beta CDR3 regions derived from RNA transcripts. First-round RT-PCR relied on HTBI primers, and a second-round multiplex PCR came next. TCRdb recomputed calls from the multiplex PCR reads with MiXCR, one row per CDR3 protein. The sample lists hundreds of thousands of distinct CDR3 sequences; 15% were seen once. Trimming removed 8 bases from V and 0 bases from J, with 10 bases in between. CDR3 length: 13 residues. This clonotype has at least ten counts. Its antigen is still unknown. Points from the study as a whole: Detected in blood as well were most expanded thyroid clonotypes with frequency above 0.001.

Enrollment excluded any patients with other autoimmune diseases, uncontrolled infections, pregnancy or lactation. It was on clinical symptoms, serum thyroxine, TRAb, thyroid ultrasound and orbital computed tomography that diagnosis relied. As the starting material, approximately 10 ml of fresh peripheral blood yielded the PBMCs. V is TRBV12-3 or TRBV12-4 and J is TRBJ1-2; D not certain. This sequence was found in a woman aged 18-35 years with stable Graves' hyperthyroidism. What was sequenced was peripheral blood. This CDR3 reads CASGGVANYGYTF. In DNA, the CDR3 is TGTGCCAGCGGCGGGGTAGCTAACTATGGCTACACCTTC.